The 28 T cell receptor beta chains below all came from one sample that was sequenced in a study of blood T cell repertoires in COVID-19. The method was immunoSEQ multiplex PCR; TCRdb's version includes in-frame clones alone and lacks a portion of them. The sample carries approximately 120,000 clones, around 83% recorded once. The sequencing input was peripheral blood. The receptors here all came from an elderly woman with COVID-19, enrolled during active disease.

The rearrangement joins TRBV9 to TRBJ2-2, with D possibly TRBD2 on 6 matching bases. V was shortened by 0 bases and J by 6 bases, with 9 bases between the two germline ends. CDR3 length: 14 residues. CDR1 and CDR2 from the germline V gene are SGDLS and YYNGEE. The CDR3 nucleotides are TGTGCCAGCAGCGTAGACCTAGCGTCCGGGGAGCTGTTTTTT. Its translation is CASSVDLASGELFF. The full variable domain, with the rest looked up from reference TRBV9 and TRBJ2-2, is DSGVTQTPKHLITATGQRVTLRCSPRSGDLSVYWYQQSLDQGLQFLIQYYNGEERAKGNILERFSAQQFPDLHSELNLSSLELGDSALYFCASSVDLASGELFFGEGSRLTVL.

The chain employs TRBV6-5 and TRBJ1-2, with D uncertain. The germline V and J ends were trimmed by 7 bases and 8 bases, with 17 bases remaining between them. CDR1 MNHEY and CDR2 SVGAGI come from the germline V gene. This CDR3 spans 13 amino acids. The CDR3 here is CASNSPDNRGYTF. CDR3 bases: TGTGCCAGCAACTCGCCTGACAATCGCGGCTACACCTTC.

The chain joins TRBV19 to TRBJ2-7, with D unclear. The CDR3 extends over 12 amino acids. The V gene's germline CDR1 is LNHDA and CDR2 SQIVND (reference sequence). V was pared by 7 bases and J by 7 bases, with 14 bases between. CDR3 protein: CASTNVADEQYF. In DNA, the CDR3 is TGTGCCAGTACCAACGTGGCAGATGAGCAGTACTTC.

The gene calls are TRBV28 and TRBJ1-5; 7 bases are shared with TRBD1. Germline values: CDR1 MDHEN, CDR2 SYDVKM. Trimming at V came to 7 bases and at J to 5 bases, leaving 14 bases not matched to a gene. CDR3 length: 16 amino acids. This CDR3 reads CASTGSYTGADQPQHF. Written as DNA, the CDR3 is TGTGCCAGCACGGGTAGCTACACAGGGGCTGATCAGCCCCAGCATTTT.

For the CDR3, the DNA is TGTGCCAGCAGTTATAGCCCCCGCGACGGCACGGAAGCTTTCTTT. Translating gives CASSYSPRDGTEAFF. The rearrangement uses TRBV6-2 or TRBV6-3 and TRBJ1-1; D gene unclear. Trimming cost V 3 bases and J 8 bases, with 19 bases left between them. This CDR3 comprises 15 residues. The germline CDR1 and CDR2 sequences are MNHEY and SVGEGT.

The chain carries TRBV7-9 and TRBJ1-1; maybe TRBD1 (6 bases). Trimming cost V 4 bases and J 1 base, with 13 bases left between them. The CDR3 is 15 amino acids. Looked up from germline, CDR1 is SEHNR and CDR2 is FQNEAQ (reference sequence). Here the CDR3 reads CASSSGGQKNTEAFF. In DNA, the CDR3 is TGTGCCAGCAGCTCGGGGGGGCAGAAGAACACTGAAGCTTTCTTT.

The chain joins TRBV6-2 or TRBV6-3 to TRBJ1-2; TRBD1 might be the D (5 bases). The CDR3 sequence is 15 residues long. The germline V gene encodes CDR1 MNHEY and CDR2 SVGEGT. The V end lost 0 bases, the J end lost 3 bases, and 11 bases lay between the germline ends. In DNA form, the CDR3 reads TGTGCCAGCAGTTACTCGGGCAGGGCGGACTATGGCTACACCTTC. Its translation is CASSYSGRADYGYTF.

In nucleotides, the CDR3 is TGTGCCAGCAGCTCGGAAACAGGGTTAGGTCAGCCCCAGCATTTT. Translating it yields CASSSETGLGQPQHF. The chain recombines TRBV7-2 with TRBJ1-5, with D possibly matching TRBD1 (6 bases). V lost 4 bases and J lost 6, with 16 bases in between. Germline CDR1 reads SGHTA; CDR2 reads FQGNSA. The CDR3 sequence is 15 residues long.

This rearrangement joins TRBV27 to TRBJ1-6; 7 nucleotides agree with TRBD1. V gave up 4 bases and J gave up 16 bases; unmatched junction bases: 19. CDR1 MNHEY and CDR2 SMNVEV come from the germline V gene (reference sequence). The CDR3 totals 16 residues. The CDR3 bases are TGTGCCAGCAGTTCCCACCCTCAGGGGGTGAGCCTTTTGCTCCACTTT. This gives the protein CASSSHPQGVSLLLHF.

The CDR3 reads CASSSARGQPQHF. The CDR3 region has the DNA TGTGCCAGCAGTTCCGCGCGGGGTCAGCCCCAGCATTTT. The chain has TRBV6-6 and TRBJ1-5; D gene ambiguous. CDR1 is MNHNY, CDR2 SVGAGI, per germline (reference sequence). V was trimmed by 4 bases and J by 6 bases, leaving 10 bases between them. There are 13 residues in the CDR3.

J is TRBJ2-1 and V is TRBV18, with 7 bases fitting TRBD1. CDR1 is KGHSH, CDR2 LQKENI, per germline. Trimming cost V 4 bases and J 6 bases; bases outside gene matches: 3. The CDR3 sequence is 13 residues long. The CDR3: CASSRAGGNEQFF. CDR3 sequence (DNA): TGTGCCAGCTCACGTGCAGGGGGCAATGAGCAGTTCTTC.

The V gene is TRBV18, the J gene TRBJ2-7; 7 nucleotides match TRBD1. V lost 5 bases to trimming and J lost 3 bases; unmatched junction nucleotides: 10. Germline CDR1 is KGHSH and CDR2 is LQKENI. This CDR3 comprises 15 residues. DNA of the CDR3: TGTGCCAGCTCAGCCTCCGGGACAGAACTCTACGAGCAGTACTTC. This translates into CASSASGTELYEQYF. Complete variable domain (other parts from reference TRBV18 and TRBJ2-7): NAGVMQNPRHLVRRRGQEARLRCSPMKGHSHVYWYRQLPEEGLKFMVYLQKENIIDESGMPKERFSAEFPKEGPSILRIQQVVRGDSAAYFCASSASGTELYEQYFGPGTRLTVT.

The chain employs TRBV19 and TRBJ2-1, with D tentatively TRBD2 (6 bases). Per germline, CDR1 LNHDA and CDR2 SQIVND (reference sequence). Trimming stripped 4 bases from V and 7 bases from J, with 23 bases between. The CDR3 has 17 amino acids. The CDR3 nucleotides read TGTGCCAGTAGTAGCGCTAGGATGCTTGGGGCGGGAAATGAGCAGTTCTTC. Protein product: CASSSARMLGAGNEQFF.

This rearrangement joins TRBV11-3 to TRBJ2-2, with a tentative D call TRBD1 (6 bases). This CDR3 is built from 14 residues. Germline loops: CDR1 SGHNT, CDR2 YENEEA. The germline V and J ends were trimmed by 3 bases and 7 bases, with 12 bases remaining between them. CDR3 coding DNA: TGTGCCAGCAGCTTCCCAGGGGCGGACGGGGAGCTGTTTTTT. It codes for CASSFPGADGELFF.

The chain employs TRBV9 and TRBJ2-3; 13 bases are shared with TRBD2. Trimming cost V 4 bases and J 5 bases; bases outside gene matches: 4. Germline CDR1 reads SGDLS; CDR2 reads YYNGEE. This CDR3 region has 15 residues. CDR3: CASSPRLAGGDTQYF. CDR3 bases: TGTGCCAGCAGCCCTCGACTAGCGGGAGGAGATACGCAGTATTTT.

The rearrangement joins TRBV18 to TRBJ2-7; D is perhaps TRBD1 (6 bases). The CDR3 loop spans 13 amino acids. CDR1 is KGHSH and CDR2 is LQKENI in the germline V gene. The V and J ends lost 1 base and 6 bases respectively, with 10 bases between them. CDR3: CASSPQQGSEQYF. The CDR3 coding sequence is TGTGCCAGCTCACCACAACAGGGCAGCGAGCAGTACTTC.

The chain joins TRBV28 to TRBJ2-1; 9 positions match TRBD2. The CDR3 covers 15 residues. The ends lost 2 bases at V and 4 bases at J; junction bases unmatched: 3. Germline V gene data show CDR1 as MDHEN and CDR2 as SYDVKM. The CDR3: CASSLVAGGYNEQFF. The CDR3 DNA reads TGTGCCAGCAGTTTAGTGGCGGGAGGGTACAATGAGCAGTTCTTC. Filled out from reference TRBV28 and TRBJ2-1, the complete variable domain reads DVKVTQSSRYLVKRTGEKVFLECVQDMDHENMFWYRQDPGLGLRLIYFSYDVKMKEKGDIPEGYSVSREKKERFSLILESASTNQTSMYLCASSLVAGGYNEQFFGPGTRLTVL.

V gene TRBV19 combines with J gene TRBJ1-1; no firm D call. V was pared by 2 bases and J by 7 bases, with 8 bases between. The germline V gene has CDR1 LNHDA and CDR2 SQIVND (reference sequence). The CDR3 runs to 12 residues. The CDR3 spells CASSISGIEAFF. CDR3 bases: TGTGCCAGTAGTATATCGGGGATTGAAGCTTTCTTT.

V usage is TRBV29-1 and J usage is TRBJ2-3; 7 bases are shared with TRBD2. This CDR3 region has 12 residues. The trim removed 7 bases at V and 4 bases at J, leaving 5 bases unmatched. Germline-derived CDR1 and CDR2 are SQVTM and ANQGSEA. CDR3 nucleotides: TGCAGCGGGACCACTAGCGCAGATACGCAGTATTTT. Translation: CSGTTSADTQYF.

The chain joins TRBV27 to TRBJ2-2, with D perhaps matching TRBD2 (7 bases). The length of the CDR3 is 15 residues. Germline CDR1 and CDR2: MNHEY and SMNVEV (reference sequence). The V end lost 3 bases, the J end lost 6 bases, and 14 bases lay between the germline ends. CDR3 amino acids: CASSFSGGRAGELFF. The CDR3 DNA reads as TGTGCCAGCAGTTTTTCCGGGGGGCGGGCCGGGGAGCTGTTTTTT.

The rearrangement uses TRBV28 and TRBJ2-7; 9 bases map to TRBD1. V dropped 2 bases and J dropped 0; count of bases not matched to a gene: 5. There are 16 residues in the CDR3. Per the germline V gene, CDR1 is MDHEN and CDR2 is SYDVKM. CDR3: CASSLPGTGSSYEQYF. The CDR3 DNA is TGTGCCAGCAGTTTACCCGGGACAGGGAGCTCCTACGAGCAGTACTTC.

CDR3 amino acids: CASSGGTGDHEQYF. The CDR3 DNA reads TGTGCCAGCAGCGGGGGGACAGGGGACCACGAGCAGTACTTC. The chain links TRBV9 to TRBJ2-7; 10 nucleotides match TRBD1. CDR3 length equals 14 residues. CDR1 is SGDLS and CDR2 is YYNGEE in the germline V gene. The V segment lost 3 bases and the J segment 5 bases; nucleotides outside the gene matches: 5.

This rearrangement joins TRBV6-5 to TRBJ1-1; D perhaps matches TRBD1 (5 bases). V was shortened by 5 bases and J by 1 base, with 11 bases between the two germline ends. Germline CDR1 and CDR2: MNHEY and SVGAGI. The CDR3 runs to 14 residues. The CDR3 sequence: CASSRREANTEAFF. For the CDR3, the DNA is TGTGCCAGCAGTCGCAGGGAGGCGAACACTGAAGCTTTCTTT.

The CDR3 DNA follows: TGTGCCAGCTCACGAAAAGGGACAGAACGAAACAGCGGGAGGGCTCATACGCAGTATTTT. It codes for CASSRKGTERNSGRAHTQYF. The chain has TRBV18 and TRBJ2-3, with 10 positions matching TRBD2. The CDR3 loop spans 20 amino acids. Unmatched junction bases numbered 23, after V lost 4 bases and J lost 7 bases. Germline V gene sequence: CDR1 KGHSH, CDR2 LQKENI.

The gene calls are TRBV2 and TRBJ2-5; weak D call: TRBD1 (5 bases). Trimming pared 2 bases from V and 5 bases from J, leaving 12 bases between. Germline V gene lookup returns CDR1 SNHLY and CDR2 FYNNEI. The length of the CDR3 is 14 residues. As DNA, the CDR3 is TGTGCCAGCAGTGAACTGACAGAGGCGGAGACCCAGTACTTC. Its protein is CASSELTEAETQYF.

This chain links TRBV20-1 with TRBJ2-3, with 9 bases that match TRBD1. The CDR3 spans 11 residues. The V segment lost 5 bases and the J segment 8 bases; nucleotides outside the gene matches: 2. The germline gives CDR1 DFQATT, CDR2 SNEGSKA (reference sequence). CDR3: CSAPDRGTQYF. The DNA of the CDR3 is TGCAGTGCTCCGGACAGGGGTACGCAGTATTTT.

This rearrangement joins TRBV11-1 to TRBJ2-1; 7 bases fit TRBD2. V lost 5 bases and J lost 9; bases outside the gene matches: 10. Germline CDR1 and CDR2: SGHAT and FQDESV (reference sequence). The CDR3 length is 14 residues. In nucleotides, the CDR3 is TGTGCCAGCAGCCCCAGGACTAGTGGAGGTGAGCAGTTCTTC. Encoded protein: CASSPRTSGGEQFF.

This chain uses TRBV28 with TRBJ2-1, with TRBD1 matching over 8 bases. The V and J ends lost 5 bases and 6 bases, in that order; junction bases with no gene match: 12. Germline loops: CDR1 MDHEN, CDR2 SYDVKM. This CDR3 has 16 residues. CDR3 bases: TGTGCCAGCAGTCAAATTCAGGGGGCATTGGGCAATGAGCAGTTCTTC. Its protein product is CASSQIQGALGNEQFF.